This TCR beta chain originates from a study of shared clonotypes between healthy human individuals. Study results and limitations: Blood was the sole source, and tissue repertoires probably differ. Non-shared clonotypes showed lower generation probabilities than clonotypes common to all four donors.

A CD45RA+ naive subset and a CD45RA-negative memory subset were split from CD4+ cells. This CDR3 is 11 amino acids long. Clones were sequenced by immunoSEQ multiplex PCR, and TCRdb holds only the in-frame ones, with some missing. This sample carries 2 million to 3 million clones, approximately 94% of them seen once, and the ten largest clones take about 0.38%. As regards this clone: What it binds is unknown.

The V gene is TRBV12-1, the J gene TRBJ2-1. TRBV12-1 is flagged as a pseudogene. The sample taken for sequencing was naive CD4+ T cells from PBMCs. Subset meaning: CD45RA+ positively selected. This TCR was sampled from a man between 18 and 29 years old in good health. Some clones in this sample may be carry-over from other donors' samples. The CDR3 reads CASKFYNEQFF. The CDR3 region has the DNA TGTGCCAGCAAATTCTACAATGAGCAGTTCTTC.